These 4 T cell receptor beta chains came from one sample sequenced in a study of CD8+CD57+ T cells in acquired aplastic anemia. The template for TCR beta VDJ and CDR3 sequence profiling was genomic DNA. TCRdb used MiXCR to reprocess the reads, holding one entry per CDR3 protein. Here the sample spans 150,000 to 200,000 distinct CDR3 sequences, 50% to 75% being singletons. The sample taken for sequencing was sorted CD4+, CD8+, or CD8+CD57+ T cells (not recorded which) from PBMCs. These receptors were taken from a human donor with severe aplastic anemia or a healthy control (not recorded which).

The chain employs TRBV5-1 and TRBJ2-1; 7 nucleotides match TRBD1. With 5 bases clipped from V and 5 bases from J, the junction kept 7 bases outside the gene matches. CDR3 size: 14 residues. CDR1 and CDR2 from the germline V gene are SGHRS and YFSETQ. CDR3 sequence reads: CASSNQGQHNEQFF. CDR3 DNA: TGCGCCAGCAGTAATCAGGGACAGCACAATGAGCAGTTCTTC.

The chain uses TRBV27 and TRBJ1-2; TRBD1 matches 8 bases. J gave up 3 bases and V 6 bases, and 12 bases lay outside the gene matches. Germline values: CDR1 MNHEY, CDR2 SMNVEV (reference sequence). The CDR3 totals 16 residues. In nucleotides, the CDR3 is TGTGCCAGCAGCCTTCGAGGAGGGACAGGTCACTATGGCTACACCTTC. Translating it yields CASSLRGGTGHYGYTF.

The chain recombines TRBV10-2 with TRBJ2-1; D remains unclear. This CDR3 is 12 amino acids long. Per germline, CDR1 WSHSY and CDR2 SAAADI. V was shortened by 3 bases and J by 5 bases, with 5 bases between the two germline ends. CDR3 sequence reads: CASSDWNNEQFF. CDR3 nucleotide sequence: TGCGCCAGCAGTGATTGGAACAATGAGCAGTTCTTC.

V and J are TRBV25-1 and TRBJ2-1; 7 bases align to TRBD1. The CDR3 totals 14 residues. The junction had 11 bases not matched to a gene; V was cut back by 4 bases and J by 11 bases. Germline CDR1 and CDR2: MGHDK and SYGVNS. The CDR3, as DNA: TGTGCCAGCAGTGCTCCGGGGACAGTAATTCAGCAGTTCTTC. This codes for CASSAPGTVIQQFF.